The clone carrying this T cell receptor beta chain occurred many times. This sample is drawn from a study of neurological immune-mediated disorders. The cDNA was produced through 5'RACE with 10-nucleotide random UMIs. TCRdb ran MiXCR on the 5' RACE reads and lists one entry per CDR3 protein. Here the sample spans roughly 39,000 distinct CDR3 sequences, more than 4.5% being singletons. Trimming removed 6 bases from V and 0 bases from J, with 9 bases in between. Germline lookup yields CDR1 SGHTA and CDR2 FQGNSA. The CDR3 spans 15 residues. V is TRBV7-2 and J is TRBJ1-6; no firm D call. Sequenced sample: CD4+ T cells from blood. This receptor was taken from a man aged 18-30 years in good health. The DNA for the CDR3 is TGTGCCAGCAGTGCCAGGAGCTCCTATAATTCACCCCTCCACTTT. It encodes CASSARSSYNSPLHF.